This TCR beta chain was retrieved from a study of CD8+ T cells in alopecia areata. Across the study: Treated individuals took tofacitinib by mouth, 5 to 10 mg twice daily. Dosing with tofacitinib proceeded for 6 to 18 months, followed by 6 months off drug.

Alopecia areata patients provided lesional scalp punch biopsies and peripheral blood. Findings of the study overall: Sequencing of scalp samples also includes resident alphabeta T cells from normal skin.

Germline CDR1 reads SQVTM; CDR2 reads ANQGSEA. This CDR3 is built from 15 residues. The trim removed 4 bases at V and 0 bases at J, leaving 5 bases unmatched. Extracted RNA was reverse transcribed, and the resulting cDNA served as sequencing template. Sequenced by immunoSEQ multiplex PCR; TCRdb stores in-frame clones only, minus some. The sample lists about 7,400 clones; around 64% were seen once. In the case of this clone: Its cognate antigen is unknown.

The sequence derives from a human donor with alopecia areata. The chain carries TRBV29-1 and TRBJ1-1; 10 nucleotides line up with TRBD1. The source was skin, collected at week 0. The CDR3 DNA sequence: TGCAGCGTTGTGGGACAGGGGAGAATGAACACTGAAGCTTTCTTT. This sequence encodes CSVVGQGRMNTEAFF. The variable domain in full, with the rest retrieved from reference TRBV29-1 and TRBJ1-1, is SAVISQKPSRDICQRGTSLTIQCQVDSQVTMMFWYRQQPGQSLTLIATANQGSEATYESGFVIDKFPISRPNLTFSTLTVSNMSPEDSSIYLCSVVGQGRMNTEAFFGQGTRLTVV.